The entry that follows covers one T cell receptor beta chain sequence. A Seattle source enrolled patients during active infection and followed them longitudinally. The data derive from a study of blood T cell repertoires in COVID-19. As for the study in general: Donors in the United States, Italy and Spain gave samples during acute or convalescent COVID-19.

From germline, CDR1 is SEHNR and CDR2 FQNEAQ (reference sequence). Trimming left V 3 bases short and J 8 bases short, with 16 bases between. This CDR3 has 14 amino acids. The protocol was immunoSEQ multiplex PCR, while the TCRdb copy is restricted to in-frame clones and leaves out a portion. The data show about 300,000 clones, more than 70% seen once. The V gene is TRBV7-9, the J gene TRBJ1-2; maybe TRBD1 (6 bases). The sample comprised peripheral blood. The source of this sequence is a woman aged 30 to 39 with COVID-19, enrolled during active disease. The CDR3 bases are TGTGCCAGCAGCTTGTTGGCAGGGGTCAGCGGCTACACCTTC. Translation gives CASSLLAGVSGYTF.